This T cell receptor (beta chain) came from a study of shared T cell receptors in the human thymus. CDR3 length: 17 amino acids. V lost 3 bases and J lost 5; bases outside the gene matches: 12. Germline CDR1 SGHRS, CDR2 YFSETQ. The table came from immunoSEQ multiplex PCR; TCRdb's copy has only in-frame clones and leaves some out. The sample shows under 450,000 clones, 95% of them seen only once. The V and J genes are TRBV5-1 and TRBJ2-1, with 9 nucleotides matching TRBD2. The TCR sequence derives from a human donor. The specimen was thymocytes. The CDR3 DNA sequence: TGCGCCAGCAGCTCCCCGTTTGCGGGAGGGCCCAACAATGAGCAGTTCTTC. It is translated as CASSSPFAGGPNNEQFF.